This TCR beta chain was identified in a study of blood T cell repertoires in COVID-19. Study details: There were acute and convalescent COVID-19 samples, and they came from the United States, Italy and Spain. T cells, B-cell-depleted T cells, or PBMCs provided the cDNA or gDNA that served as material.

This CDR3 has 14 amino acids. J gave up 9 bases and V 4 bases, and 8 bases lay outside the gene matches. Germline assignment: CDR1 MNHEY and CDR2 SMNVEV (reference sequence). Original data processing: Scientists estimated how many nucleated cells there were by amplifying reference gene primers. The method was immunoSEQ multiplex PCR; TCRdb's version includes in-frame clones alone and lacks a portion of them. For V, J and clone size, that table is used; D and trimming come from the DNA. The sample includes about 200,000 clones, about 88% of them seen just once. The sequence was obtained from a man in his forties with active or convalescent COVID-19. The chain is built from TRBV27 and TRBJ2-1, with 8 positions matching TRBD1. The sequencing input was peripheral blood. CDR3 amino acids: CASSSADRASEQFF. The DNA for the CDR3 is TGTGCCAGCAGTTCTGCGGACAGGGCCTCTGAGCAGTTCTTC.